The entry below describes one T cell receptor beta chain. Per the original methods: Estimated nucleated cell counts came from reference gene primer amplification. Sequenced by immunoSEQ multiplex PCR; TCRdb stores in-frame clones only, minus some. D and trimming were read from the DNA, whereas the V and J calls and clone size are those reported in that table. The sample contains 250,000 to 300,000 clones, about 83% of which appear only once. This sample is part of a study of blood T cell repertoires in COVID-19. Study summary: Sample material is recorded as cDNA or gDNA derived from T cells, B-cell-depleted T cells, or PBMCs.

This CDR3 has 16 residues. Per germline, CDR1 SGHTA and CDR2 FQGNSA. V trimming: 0 bases; J trimming: 1 base; junction bases outside the gene matches: 5. V usage is TRBV7-2 and J usage is TRBJ2-5; TRBD2 matches at 7 bases. The specimen sequenced was peripheral blood. This receptor was taken from a man older than 75 with acute or convalescent COVID-19. The CDR3: CASSLALGGGQETQYF. The DNA for the CDR3 is TGTGCCAGCAGCTTAGCGCTTGGGGGGGGCCAAGAGACCCAGTACTTC.